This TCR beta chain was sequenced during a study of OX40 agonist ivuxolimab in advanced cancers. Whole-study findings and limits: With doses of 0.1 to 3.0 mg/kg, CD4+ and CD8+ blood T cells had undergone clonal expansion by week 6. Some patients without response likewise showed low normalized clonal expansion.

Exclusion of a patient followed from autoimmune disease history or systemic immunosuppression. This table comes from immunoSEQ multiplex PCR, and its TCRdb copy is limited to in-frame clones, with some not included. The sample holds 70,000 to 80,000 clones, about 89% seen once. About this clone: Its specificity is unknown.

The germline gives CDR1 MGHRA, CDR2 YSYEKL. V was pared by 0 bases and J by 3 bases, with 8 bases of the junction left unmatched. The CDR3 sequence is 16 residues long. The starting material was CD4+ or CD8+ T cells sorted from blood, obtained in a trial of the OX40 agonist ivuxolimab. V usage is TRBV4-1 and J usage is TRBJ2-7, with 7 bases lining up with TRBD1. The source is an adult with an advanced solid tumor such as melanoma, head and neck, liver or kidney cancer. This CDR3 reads CASSQEGLAGGYEQYF. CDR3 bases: TGCGCCAGCAGCCAAGAGGGGTTGGCAGGGGGCTACGAGCAGTACTTC.